This note documents a single T cell receptor beta chain sequence. Its specificity is unknown. This record comes from a study of vaccination effects on CD4 cells after COVID-19. Study overall: Participants were vaccinated with two doses of either the BNT162b2 or mRNA-1273 vaccine. Study-level findings and limits: Only a few convalescent patients and no early post-infection timepoints featured in the study.

V shed 10 bases and J 3 bases; nucleotides not matched to a gene: 8. The length of the CDR3 is 13 residues. Germline V gene data show CDR1 as MNHEY and CDR2 as SVGAGI. Expansion of antigen-specific CD4+ T cells with viral peptide pools was carried out by the ViraFEST assay before sequencing. CD4+ T cell isolation took place after about nine days of culture. Vaccinated recipients, who were negative for nucleocapsid antibodies, had no history of SARS-CoV-2 infection. A half-medium replacement with IL-2 medium was carried out on days 3 and 7. Repertoires were generated with immunoSEQ multiplex PCR, while TCRdb's copy carries only in-frame clones and drops some. The repertoire holds over 25,000 clones, with approximately 72% as singletons.

The sample here was CD4+ T cells from PBMCs cultured with SARS-CoV-2 spike peptides, taken before COVID-19 vaccination. This chain uses TRBV6-5 with TRBJ1-1, with 7 positions matching TRBD1. The sequence was obtained from a human donor who received a COVID-19 vaccine. CDR3 sequence reads: CAILDRDDTEAFF. For the CDR3, the DNA is TGTGCCATCTTAGACAGGGACGACACTGAAGCTTTCTTT.